This TCR beta chain is from a study of T cell responses to AZD1222 COVID-19 vaccine. Turning to this clone: The antigen remains undetermined.

Assay used: immunoSEQ multiplex PCR; TCRdb lists only in-frame clones, some missing. The sample lists 150,000 to 200,000 clones; 85% to 90% were seen once. Second-dose intervals of approximately 4 or approximately 12 weeks were pooled. Study conclusions and caveats: Vaccine-associated CD4 TCRs spanned spike, dominant at 160-218 and 743-854. At baseline, seropositivity was found in only six AZD1222 recipients.

The sample in question was peripheral blood, obtained 28 days after the second AZD1222 dose. This TCR derives from an adult who received the AZD1222 COVID-19 vaccine.

Written as DNA, the CDR3 is TGTGCTAGTGGCCGGATAGCGGGAGGGGACAATGAGCAGTTCTTC. Protein product: CASGRIAGGDNEQFF. The chain is built from TRBV12-5 and TRBJ2-1; TRBD2 matches 11 bases. The germline CDR1 and CDR2 sequences are LGHNT and FRNRAP. The CDR3 has 15 amino acids. After removal of 6 bases from V and 5 bases from J, the junction contained 6 bases not matched to a gene.